The 26 T cell receptor beta chains in this list originate from one sample, sequenced in a study of blood T cell repertoires in COVID-19. The method was immunoSEQ multiplex PCR; TCRdb's version includes in-frame clones alone and lacks a portion of them. Of roughly 200,000 clones in the sample, 80% to 90% were seen once. Sequenced sample: peripheral blood. The receptors were sampled from a human donor with active or convalescent COVID-19. The donor label of this sample is uncertain.

In its sample, this clone was seen once. V gene TRBV19 combines with J gene TRBJ1-4; tentatively, D is TRBD1 (5 bases). The germline gives CDR1 LNHDA, CDR2 SQIVND (reference sequence). The length of the CDR3 is 15 residues. V lost 6 bases and J lost 2, with 13 bases in between. The CDR3, as DNA: TGTGCCAGTAGGACCCAGGGATACACTAATGAAAAACTGTTTTTT. Encoded protein: CASRTQGYTNEKLFF.

This rearrangement joins TRBV18 to TRBJ2-7; 10 bases are a match to TRBD1. CDR1 is KGHSH and CDR2 is LQKENI in the germline V gene. The CDR3 has 14 residues. V lost 4 bases, J lost 3 bases, and 3 bases stayed unmatched. The CDR3 region is CASSRTGGGYEQYF. The CDR3 nucleotides are TGTGCCAGCTCACGGACAGGGGGTGGCTACGAGCAGTACTTC.

The rearrangement uses TRBV7-6 and TRBJ2-1; the match to TRBD2 covers 7 bases. The CDR3 extends over 16 amino acids. Germline V CDR1 and CDR2: SGHVS, FNYEAQ. After removal of 5 bases from V and 0 bases from J, the junction contained 7 bases not matched to a gene. In nucleotides, the CDR3 is TGTGCCAGCAGCCCTATGCGGGGGAGCTCCTACAATGAGCAGTTCTTC. Protein product: CASSPMRGSSYNEQFF.

V is TRBV9 and J is TRBJ2-5, with D perhaps TRBD2 (6 bases). Deletions cut 3 bases from V and 2 bases from J, with 11 bases between. The CDR3 runs to 14 residues. Germline lookup yields CDR1 SGDLS and CDR2 YYNGEE. CDR3 sequence reads: CASSAPGRQETQYF. CDR3 coding DNA: TGTGCCAGCAGCGCCCCTGGGAGGCAAGAGACCCAGTACTTC.

The V gene is TRBV5-1, the J gene TRBJ2-3, with 11 bases that match TRBD2. The germline V gene encodes CDR1 SGHRS and CDR2 YFSETQ. Germline trimming cut 5 bases from V and 0 bases from J; bases unmatched to any gene: 5. The CDR3 has 16 amino acids. The CDR3 here is CASRIAGGRSTDTQYF. The CDR3 nucleotides are TGCGCCAGCAGGATAGCGGGGGGGCGAAGCACAGATACGCAGTATTTT.

V usage is TRBV7-2 and J usage is TRBJ1-1; 8 bases are shared with TRBD1. Germline loops: CDR1 SGHTA, CDR2 FQGNSA. This CDR3 has 14 residues. V lost 4 bases and J lost 1; bases outside the gene matches: 2. CDR3 sequence (DNA): TGTGCCAGCAGCTCCGGGACAGGGAACACTGAAGCTTTCTTT. Translation gives CASSSGTGNTEAFF.

The chain joins TRBV5-1 to TRBJ2-1; a possible D gene is TRBD1 (5 bases). There are 16 residues in the CDR3. Germline V CDR1 and CDR2: SGHRS, YFSETQ. Between the trimmed V and J ends, which lost 4 bases and 8 bases, there was a span of 22 bases. Here the CDR3 DNA reads TGCGCCAGCAGCCAGGTCTGGACAACCCGCCCCCATGAGCAGTTCTTC. Its translation: CASSQVWTTRPHEQFF.

CDR3: CASSLGGQGNNEQFF. CDR3 in DNA: TGTGCCAGCAGCCTCGGGGGACAGGGAAACAATGAGCAGTTCTTC. The chain is built from TRBV6-5 and TRBJ2-1; 9 nucleotides match TRBD1. V lost 6 bases and J lost 5; bases outside the gene matches: 8. Germline loops: CDR1 MNHEY, CDR2 SVGAGI. The CDR3 is 15 residues long.

The chain couples TRBV9 to TRBJ2-3; maybe TRBD1 (6 bases). This CDR3 spans 17 amino acids. Trimming left V 3 bases short and J 8 bases short, with 25 bases between. Germline CDR1 and CDR2: SGDLS and YYNGEE. The DNA of the CDR3 is TGTGCCAGCAGCGCTCAGTCCGGGACCCACAGGGTGCCTACGCAGTATTTT. Translation: CASSAQSGTHRVPTQYF.

The sample holds a few counts of this clone. This chain links TRBV28 with TRBJ2-5; tentatively, D is TRBD1 (5 bases). The CDR3 length is 16 residues. Trimming shortened V by 7 bases and J by 0 bases, and 18 bases separated the two germline ends. From germline, CDR1 is MDHEN and CDR2 SYDVKM. In DNA form, the CDR3 reads TGTGCCAGCACGACAGTTTTTTTTACCCACCAAGAGACCCAGTACTTC. Protein product: CASTTVFFTHQETQYF.

This sequence joins TRBV4-1 and TRBJ2-3; no clear D gene. V gave up 4 bases and J gave up 1 base, with 12 bases separating them. CDR1 is MGHRA and CDR2 is YSYEKL in the germline V gene. The CDR3 is 15 residues long. The DNA for the CDR3 is TGCGCCAGCAGCCCGAGTGTCGCCCGCACAGATACGCAGTATTTT. Protein sequence: CASSPSVARTDTQYF.

The V gene is TRBV25-1, the J gene TRBJ2-4; 7 nucleotides line up with TRBD1. The trim removed 3 bases at V and 4 bases at J, leaving 12 bases unmatched. Germline assignment: CDR1 MGHDK and CDR2 SYGVNS. The CDR3 consists of 17 residues. DNA for the CDR3: TGTGCCAGCAGTGATCCCCGATCGACAGGGATAAAAAACATTCAGTACTTC. Translation: CASSDPRSTGIKNIQYF.

This clone occurred a few times. The chain uses TRBV21-1 and TRBJ2-7; the table calls TRBD1, which could not be checked here. TRBV21-1 is assigned pseudogene status. CDR3 length equals 19 residues. The chain's CDR3 is CAKTVRPGQGSRGRDEQYF. In DNA form, the CDR3 reads TGTGCCAAAACCGTCCGTCCGGGACAGGGGTCAAGGGGCCGGGACGAGCAGTACTTC.

V is TRBV5-1 and J is TRBJ2-7, with TRBD2 as a possible D gene (5 bases). Trimming removed 3 bases from V and 6 bases from J, with 13 bases in between. CDR3 length equals 13 residues. CDR1 is SGHRS and CDR2 is YFSETQ in the germline V gene. The CDR3 reads CASSSRTAFEQYF. CDR3 DNA: TGCGCCAGCAGCTCACGGACTGCGTTCGAGCAGTACTTC.

The rearrangement joins TRBV18 to TRBJ2-7; D unclear. The V gene's germline CDR1 is KGHSH and CDR2 LQKENI. V shed 6 bases and J shed 0 bases, with 9 bases lying between them. This CDR3 comprises 13 residues. The CDR3 sequence: CASSPTLSYEQYF. The CDR3 bases are TGTGCCAGCTCGCCAACTCTCTCCTACGAGCAGTACTTC.

This chain links TRBV4-2 with TRBJ2-3; possible D gene TRBD2, 7 bases. Germline values: CDR1 LGHNA, CDR2 YNFKEQ. This CDR3 has 18 residues. V was cut by 1 base and J by 3 bases, with 20 bases left in between. The CDR3 nucleotides are TGTGCCAGCAGCCAAGCCCTTCGGGGAGGGGGGGGAACAGATACGCAGTATTTT. It encodes CASSQALRGGGGTDTQYF.

The V call is TRBV3-1 (or the pseudogene TRBV3-2), the J call TRBJ2-1; 9 nucleotides agree with TRBD2. Germline-derived CDR1 and CDR2 are LGHDT and YNNKEL (reference sequence). This CDR3 region has 14 residues. The J segment lost 9 bases and the V segment lost 4 bases, leaving 7 bases of the junction unmatched. The DNA of the CDR3 is TGTGCCAGCAGCCTCGGGACTAGCCGCAGTGAGCAGTTCTTC. It translates to CASSLGTSRSEQFF.

The chain combines TRBV7-2 with TRBJ1-1; tentative D call: TRBD1 (5 bases). Germline V gives CDR1 SGHTA, CDR2 FQGNSA. The CDR3 is 14 residues long. V was cut by 5 bases and J by 3 bases, with 13 bases left in between. The CDR3 region has the DNA TGTGCCAGCAGCATTGGGCCAGGGTACACTGAAGCTTTCTTT. It codes for CASSIGPGYTEAFF.

The genes are TRBV7-3 and TRBJ2-1, with a weak D call TRBD1 (7 bases). V shed 5 bases and J shed 7 bases, with 12 bases lying between them. This CDR3 has 13 residues. Germline CDR1 and CDR2: SGHTA and FQGTGA. CDR3 residues: CASSQGGGNEQFF. The CDR3 region has the DNA TGTGCCAGCAGCCAGGGGGGCGGGAATGAGCAGTTCTTC.

The V call is TRBV7-9, the J call TRBJ1-6; D gene uncertain. V dropped 6 bases and J dropped 7 bases, with 19 bases sitting between them. Germline CDR1 is SEHNR and CDR2 is FQNEAQ (reference sequence). CDR3 length: 16 amino acids. CDR3 protein: CASRAYAVTGNSPLHF. The CDR3 nucleotides read TGTGCCAGCAGAGCTTACGCCGTGACGGGGAATTCACCCCTCCACTTT.

The chain has TRBV2 and TRBJ1-6; TRBD1 matches 7 bases. The junction had 6 bases not matched to a gene; V was cut back by 7 bases and J by 0 bases. Per the germline V gene, CDR1 is SNHLY and CDR2 is FYNNEI. The CDR3 has 16 amino acids. In DNA, the CDR3 is TGTGCCAGCACCCGGGGACAGAGCTCCTATAATTCACCCCTCCACTTT. It yields the protein CASTRGQSSYNSPLHF.

This clone was seen just once. This chain uses TRBV9 with TRBJ2-3; a possible D gene is TRBD2 (6 bases). Trimming left V 3 bases short and J 8 bases short, with 19 bases between. The CDR3 runs to 15 residues. The germline CDR1 and CDR2 sequences are SGDLS and YYNGEE. The CDR3 loop reads CASSGRDLKGATQYF. The CDR3 DNA follows: TGTGCCAGCAGCGGACGGGACTTGAAGGGAGCTACGCAGTATTTT.

The table lists this clone with a count of one. The chain carries TRBV27 and TRBJ1-2, with D uncertain. Trimming took 5 bases from V and 4 from J, leaving 20 bases between them. Germline V CDR1 and CDR2: MNHEY, SMNVEV (reference sequence). This CDR3 contains 16 residues. The DNA for the CDR3 is TGTGCCAGCAGTCCGTCAGAGGGCATCGTTAGCTATGGCTACACCTTC. It is translated as CASSPSEGIVSYGYTF.

The chain carries TRBV20-1 and TRBJ1-1; 9 nucleotides align to TRBD1. Germline CDR1 is DFQATT and CDR2 is SNEGSKA (reference sequence). V was pared by 3 bases and J by 6 bases, with 8 bases of the junction left unmatched. The CDR3 loop spans 14 amino acids. DNA of the CDR3: TGCAGTGCTAGTTCCCAAAGGACAGGGGCTGAAGCTTTCTTT. Its translation: CSASSQRTGAEAFF.

The chain is built from TRBV2 and TRBJ2-1; a possible D gene is TRBD1 (6 bases). The germline gives CDR1 SNHLY, CDR2 FYNNEI. Between the trimmed V and J ends, which lost 4 bases and 6 bases, there was a span of 16 bases. This CDR3 spans 15 amino acids. This chain's CDR3 is CASSVSGAKSNEQFF. The CDR3 DNA reads as TGTGCCAGCAGTGTTTCAGGGGCCAAAAGCAATGAGCAGTTCTTC.

This rearrangement joins TRBV10-3 to TRBJ2-7; 14 nucleotides match TRBD2. V was clipped by 7 bases and J by 6 bases; unmatched bases: 17. The CDR3 length is 18 residues. CDR1 and CDR2 (germline): ENHRY, SYGVKD. The CDR3 loop reads CAITRGNGTSGSSGEQYF. The CDR3 DNA reads as TGTGCCATCACCCGGGGTAATGGGACTAGCGGGAGCTCTGGCGAGCAGTACTTC.